The 5 T cell receptor beta chains listed next were all sequenced from one sample in a study of T-cell memory formation after mild COVID-19 (dated by TCRdb to the early 2020s). To prepare the library, 5' RACE was applied. This sample was sequenced with an Illumina NovaSeq 6000. The public sequencing data were trimmed at Q25 with fastp and processed into clonotypes with MiXCR by TCRdb, which kept only in-frame beta chains. Entries that share a CDR3 protein sequence are merged under the most common genes and DNA. Counted in this sample were hundreds of thousands of distinct CDR3 sequences; about a fifth of them appeared once. Together, the top ten hold approximately 12% of the sample. Sample: PBMCs or a T cell subset sorted from them (not recorded which). Source of these receptors: an adult woman who had mild COVID-19 (a few samples of this study predate the infection). The sample titles of this study are shuffled in the database, so cell type and time point are left out; the donor was told from shared clones.

The chain carries TRBV7-2 and TRBJ2-5; unclear D gene. V was shortened by 5 bases and J by 5 bases, with 27 bases between the two germline ends. CDR1 and CDR2 (germline): SGHTA, FQGNSA. The CDR3 is 18 residues long. The CDR3 here is CASSRRRKTVIQGETQYF. DNA for the CDR3: TGTGCCAGCAGCCGTCGGCGTAAAACAGTGATACAAGGGGAGACCCAGTACTTC.

On this clonotype itself: Sequence at one end of the junction differs from germline and may be a read error. J is TRBJ2-3 and V is TRBV12-3 or TRBV12-4; D could derive from TRBD1 or TRBD2 (6 bases each). This CDR3 comprises 14 residues. CDR3 sequence: CASILGGSRDTQYF. The CDR3 bases are TGTGCCAGCATTTTAGGGGGGTCACGGGATACGCAGTATTTT.

The chain uses TRBV20-1 and TRBJ2-5, with TRBD1 identical over 9 bases. V lost 1 base, J lost 3 bases, and 3 bases stayed unmatched. There are 14 residues in the CDR3. Germline V lookup: CDR1 DFQATT, CDR2 SNEGSKA (reference sequence). CDR3 residues: CSARAGTGKETQYF. As DNA, the CDR3 is TGCAGTGCTAGAGCGGGGACAGGGAAAGAGACCCAGTACTTC.

This clonotype was detected ten times or more. The V and J genes are TRBV20-1 and TRBJ2-2; no definite D call. Germline V CDR1 and CDR2: DFQATT, SNEGSKA (reference sequence). The CDR3 totals 12 residues. Trimming shortened V by 6 bases and J by 1 base, and 6 bases separated the two germline ends. CDR3 region: CSARRNTGELFF. CDR3 DNA: TGCAGTGCCCGGCGGAACACCGGGGAGCTGTTTTTT.

The V call is TRBV7-9, the J call TRBJ2-2, with D perhaps TRBD2 (5 bases). Germline CDR1 and CDR2: SEHNR and FQNEAQ (reference sequence). The CDR3 covers 16 residues. Deletions cut 0 bases from V and 4 bases from J, with 12 bases between. The CDR3 reads CASSLALGRSTGELFF. The CDR3 DNA sequence: TGTGCCAGCAGCTTAGCACTAGGGCGTAGCACCGGGGAGCTGTTTTTT.